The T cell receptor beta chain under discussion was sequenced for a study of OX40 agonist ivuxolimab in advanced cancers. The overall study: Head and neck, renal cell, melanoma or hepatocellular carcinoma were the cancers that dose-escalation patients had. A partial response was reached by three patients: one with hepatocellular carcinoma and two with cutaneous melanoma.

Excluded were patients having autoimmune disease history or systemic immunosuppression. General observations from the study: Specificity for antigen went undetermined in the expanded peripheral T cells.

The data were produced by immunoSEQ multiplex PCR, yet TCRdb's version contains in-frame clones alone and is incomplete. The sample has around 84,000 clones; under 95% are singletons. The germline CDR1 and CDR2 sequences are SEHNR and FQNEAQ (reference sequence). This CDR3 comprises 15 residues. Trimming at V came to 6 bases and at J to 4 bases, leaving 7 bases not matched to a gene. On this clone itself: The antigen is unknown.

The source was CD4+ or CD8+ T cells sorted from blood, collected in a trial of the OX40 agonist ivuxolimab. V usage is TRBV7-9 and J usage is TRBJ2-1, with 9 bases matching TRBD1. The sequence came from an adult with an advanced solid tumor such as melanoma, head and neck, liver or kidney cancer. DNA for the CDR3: TGTGCCAGCAGACCCCCGGGACAGGGATACAATGAGCAGTTCTTC. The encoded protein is CASRPPGQGYNEQFF.